The 10 T cell receptor beta chains given below trace back to one sample, sequenced in a study of cytomegalovirus exposure and HLA in healthy donors. The PCR contained 60 Vbeta and 13 Jbeta primers. Assay: immunoSEQ multiplex PCR; the TCRdb copy retains only in-frame clones and omits some. The data contain some 170,000 clones, roughly 72% of them singletons. What was sequenced was PBMCs. These receptors all come from a woman in her forties in good health and CMV-seronegative.

The chain is built from TRBV6-1 and TRBJ1-1, with TRBD1 matching over 7 bases. This CDR3 has 14 amino acids. CDR1 and CDR2 from the germline V gene are MNHNS and SASEGT. With V trimmed by 1 base and J by 2 bases, 1 base remained unmatched. This chain's CDR3 is CASSEGTGNTEAFF. The CDR3 DNA follows: TGTGCCAGCAGTGAAGGGACAGGAAACACTGAAGCTTTCTTT.

The rearrangement uses TRBV7-3 and TRBJ2-3; perhaps TRBD1 as D (6 bases). Trimming took 5 bases from V and 4 from J, leaving 19 bases between them. Looked up from germline, CDR1 is SGHTA and CDR2 is FQGTGA. CDR3 length: 16 residues. The CDR3 loop is CASSLAPGTRADTQYF. CDR3 sequence (DNA): TGTGCCAGCAGCCTAGCCCCCGGGACAAGGGCAGATACGCAGTATTTT.

The rearrangement links TRBV7-9 to TRBJ2-5, with D perhaps matching TRBD2 (7 bases). Looked up from germline, CDR1 is SEHNR and CDR2 is FQNEAQ (reference sequence). This CDR3 comprises 15 residues. The V end lost 7 bases, the J end lost 4 bases, and 19 bases lay between the germline ends. CDR3 region: CASNTGRGGAETQYF. The CDR3 DNA sequence: TGTGCCAGCAACACAGGGAGGGGTGGCGCAGAGACCCAGTACTTC.

The rearrangement joins TRBV7-2 to TRBJ2-2, with 13 bases matching TRBD2. V lost 6 bases and J lost 5; bases outside the gene matches: 6. This CDR3 comprises 16 residues. From germline, CDR1 is SGHTA and CDR2 FQGNSA. The CDR3 coding sequence is TGTGCCAGCAGACAGCCGGGACTAGCGGGGACCGGGGAGCTGTTTTTT. It is translated as CASRQPGLAGTGELFF.

The chain carries TRBV5-8 and TRBJ2-7, with 9 bases identical to TRBD1. V lost 3 bases, J lost 2 bases, and 3 bases stayed unmatched. The germline CDR1 and CDR2 sequences are SGHTS and YDEGEE. The length of the CDR3 is 14 residues. The chain's CDR3 is CASSSRDRAYEQYF. The CDR3 DNA sequence: TGTGCCAGCAGCTCCCGGGACAGGGCCTACGAGCAGTACTTC.

The chain uses TRBV19 and TRBJ2-7, with 7 bases identical to TRBD1. The CDR3 runs 14 residues. The V segment lost 5 bases and the J segment 2 bases; nucleotides outside the gene matches: 6. CDR1 LNHDA and CDR2 SQIVND come from the germline V gene (reference sequence). The CDR3 DNA follows: TGTGCCAGTAGTTACCCAGACAGGGCCTACGAGCAGTACTTC. Translating it yields CASSYPDRAYEQYF.

This chain joins TRBV27 and TRBJ2-1; D not certain. The V gene lost 5 bases and the J gene lost 9 bases, with 17 bases spanning the gap. This CDR3 is built from 14 residues. CDR1 and CDR2 from the germline V gene are MNHEY and SMNVEV (reference sequence). The CDR3 sequence is CASSVLTAVGEQFF. CDR3 coding DNA: TGTGCCAGCAGTGTTTTAACGGCGGTCGGTGAGCAGTTCTTC.

The chain uses TRBV5-6 and TRBJ1-1, with a possible D match to TRBD1 (5 bases). Germline V gene lookup returns CDR1 SGHDT and CDR2 YYEEEE. This CDR3 is built from 13 residues. Trimming removed 2 bases at V and 6 bases at J, with 11 bases between. The CDR3 loop is CASSFGGRAEAFF. The CDR3, as DNA: TGTGCCAGCAGCTTCGGGGGAAGGGCTGAAGCTTTCTTT.

This chain uses TRBV7-9 with TRBJ2-1; TRBD2 matches at 8 bases. V shed 3 bases and J 14 bases; nucleotides not matched to a gene: 6. CDR3 size: 12 residues. Germline V CDR1 and CDR2: SEHNR, FQNEAQ (reference sequence). This CDR3 is CASSLVWTSKFF. The CDR3 DNA reads as TGTGCCAGCAGCTTGGTATGGACTAGCAAGTTCTTC.

This sequence joins TRBV11-2 and TRBJ2-2, with D unresolved. Per the germline V gene, CDR1 is SGHAT and CDR2 is FQNNGV. The CDR3 runs 13 residues. The germline V and J ends were trimmed by 0 bases and 6 bases, with 5 bases remaining between them. The chain's CDR3 is CASSLDYPGELFF. Written as DNA, the CDR3 is TGTGCCAGCAGCTTAGACTACCCCGGGGAGCTGTTTTTT.